This T cell receptor beta chain derives from a study of cytomegalovirus exposure and HLA in healthy donors. Study-level background: An earlier analysis found roughly 110 million unique TCR beta sequences from approximately 170 million T cells.

Vbeta (60) and Jbeta (13) primers were used in the PCR. The protocol was immunoSEQ multiplex PCR, while the TCRdb copy is restricted to in-frame clones and leaves out a portion. Of about 150,000 clones in the sample, approximately 80% were seen once. CDR1 is SGHTA, CDR2 FQGNSA, per germline. V dropped 1 base and J dropped 1; count of bases not matched to a gene: 7. The CDR3 consists of 18 residues. As for this clone: No antigen is known for it.

General observations from the study: Donors belonging to an Asian-associated ancestry cluster reportedly showed fewer N-insertions in productive TCRs than the approximately 700-donor mean, according to what a later analysis found.

What was sequenced was PBMCs. This TCR came from a man in his forties or fifties in good health and CMV-seropositive. The chain carries TRBV7-2 and TRBJ2-2; 9 positions agree with TRBD2. The CDR3 nucleotides read TGTGCCAGCAGCTTAGGCGGCCTGCGGGAGGGGAACACCGGGGAGCTGTTTTTT. Translated: CASSLGGLREGNTGELFF.